The sequence of this T cell receptor beta chain was determined in a study of graft-versus-host responses after intestinal transplantation. General study results and limits: Levels of circulating GvH clones at their peak were associated with early post-transplant HvG declines.

Points on this clone: Its antigen is undetermined.

Intraepithelial plus lamina propria lymphocytes were released by processing graft tissue. Germline-derived CDR1 and CDR2 are SGHDT and YYEEEE. The CDR3 consists of 14 residues. J was trimmed by 2 bases and V by 1 base; bases with no gene match: 0. Libraries were prepared by immunoSEQ multiplex PCR; TCRdb keeps only in-frame clonotypes and omits some of them. The sample shows about 5,200 clones, 55% to 85% of them seen only once. This specimen was ileum tissue, taken just under 260 days after intestinal transplant. The TCR comes from a human patient who received an intestinal transplant, so some T cells may come from the graft donor. The chain couples TRBV5-6 to TRBJ2-5; the match to TRBD2 covers 9 bases. The CDR3 region is CASSLSGGQETQYF. The CDR3 DNA sequence: TGTGCCAGCAGCTTGAGCGGGGGGCAAGAGACCCAGTACTTC.